These 32 T cell receptor beta chains came from one sample sequenced in a study of T cells in Graves' hyperthyroidism and ophthalmopathy. It was RNA transcripts that yielded the amplified TCR beta CDR3 regions. TCR CDR3 underwent first-round RT-PCR with the HTBI primer set. TCRdb reprocessed the multiplex PCR reads via MiXCR and lists one record per CDR3 protein. Of 700,000 or so distinct CDR3 sequences detected, roughly 17% appear once; the ten largest clones hold approximately 8%. The sample comprised blood. Every receptor here comes from a young man with Graves' hyperthyroidism.

This clonotype was seen repeatedly, ten times or more. The V call is TRBV20-1, the J call TRBJ2-1; 10 bases are a match to TRBD2. From germline, CDR1 is DFQATT and CDR2 SNEGSKA (reference sequence). The CDR3 length is 14 residues. J lost 4 bases, V lost 5 bases, and 5 bases had no gene match. CDR3 sequence: CSAPGTSEYNEQFF. DNA for the CDR3: TGCAGTGCTCCTGGGACTAGCGAGTACAATGAGCAGTTCTTC.

This clonotype showed up many times. This chain connects TRBV3-1 to TRBJ2-7; D gene uncertain. The germline V gene has CDR1 LGHDT and CDR2 YNNKEL (reference sequence). The CDR3 runs 14 residues. Trimming took off 3 bases at V and 0 bases at J, with 9 bases between the two ends. The CDR3 here is CASSHRSLSYEQYF. The CDR3 DNA reads as TGTGCCAGCAGCCACAGGTCTCTCTCCTACGAGCAGTACTTC.

This clonotype has at least ten counts. The rearrangement uses TRBV28 and TRBJ1-5; D unclear. Germline assignment: CDR1 MDHEN and CDR2 SYDVKM. The V end was cut by 6 bases, the J end by 7 bases, with 16 bases between. The CDR3 is 14 amino acids. The CDR3 region is CASRDGMRGQPQHF. As DNA, the CDR3 is TGTGCCAGCAGAGACGGTATGAGAGGGCAGCCCCAGCATTTT. The whole variable domain, remainder taken from reference TRBV28 and TRBJ1-5, is DVKVTQSSRYLVKRTGEKVFLECVQDMDHENMFWYRQDPGLGLRLIYFSYDVKMKEKGDIPEGYSVSREKKERFSLILESASTNQTSMYLCASRDGMRGQPQHFGDGTRLSIL.

This clonotype was recorded a few times. The chain recombines TRBV28 with TRBJ1-6, with D unclear. This CDR3 comprises 11 residues. Germline values: CDR1 MDHEN, CDR2 SYDVKM. Trimming pared 6 bases from V and 11 bases from J, leaving 8 bases between. This CDR3 is CASRSVTPLHF. CDR3 nucleotide sequence: TGTGCCAGCAGGTCGGTCACACCCCTCCACTTT.

This clonotype was detected a few times. The rearrangement links TRBV20-1 to TRBJ2-7; possible D gene TRBD2, 6 bases. V was pared by 0 bases and J by 0 bases, with 12 bases between. The CDR3 covers 15 residues. Germline-derived CDR1 and CDR2 are DFQATT and SNEGSKA (reference sequence). CDR3: CSARDGGKNSYEQYF. The CDR3 coding sequence is TGCAGTGCTAGAGATGGAGGGAAAAACTCCTACGAGCAGTACTTC.

The chain has TRBV5-1 and TRBJ2-1, with a tentative D call TRBD2 (5 bases). Deletions cut 0 bases from V and 9 bases from J, with 13 bases between. This CDR3 is 14 amino acids long. In germline, CDR1 is SGHRS, CDR2 YFSETQ. The CDR3, as DNA: TGCGCCAGCAGCTTGGCCGGGATCTTGGGTGAGCAGTTCTTC. Amino acids: CASSLAGILGEQFF.

The chain is built from TRBV27 and TRBJ2-3; the D call may be TRBD1 or TRBD2 (5 bases each). Per germline, CDR1 MNHEY and CDR2 SMNVEV (reference sequence). Trimming stripped 6 bases from V and 4 bases from J, with 11 bases between. The CDR3 spans 13 residues. This CDR3 is CASRPGTSDTQYF. The CDR3 nucleotides read TGTGCCAGCAGACCGGGGACCTCAGATACGCAGTATTTT.

The chain joins TRBV20-1 to TRBJ2-3; TRBD2 aligns across 8 bases. V lost 0 bases and J lost 1; bases outside the gene matches: 3. Germline V CDR1 and CDR2: DFQATT, SNEGSKA (reference sequence). The CDR3 is 15 residues long. CDR3 sequence: CSAREAGGGTDTQYF. CDR3 DNA sequence: TGCAGTGCTAGAGAGGCGGGAGGAGGCACAGATACGCAGTATTTT.

The chain recombines TRBV27 with TRBJ2-7; D is unclear. The CDR3 is made up of 14 amino acids. From germline, CDR1 is MNHEY and CDR2 SMNVEV (reference sequence). V lost 5 bases to trimming and J lost 2 bases, with 13 bases between them. This CDR3 is CASSLGFGAYEQYF. In DNA form, the CDR3 reads TGTGCCAGCAGTCTCGGATTTGGGGCCTACGAGCAGTACTTC.

As concerns this clonotype: Compared with germline, one end of the junction differs, possibly owing to a read error. This chain uses TRBV19 with TRBJ2-2; 9 bases align to TRBD2. The CDR3 sequence is 23 residues long. The germline CDR1 and CDR2 sequences are LNHDA and SQIVND (reference sequence). CDR3 amino acids: CASTVGWIERTFSGRGNTGELVF. Here the CDR3 DNA reads TGTGCCAGTACTGTGGGCTGGATAGAACGTACCTTTAGCGGGAGAGGAAACACCGGGGAGCTGGTTTTT.

CDR3 residues: CATSDSGTGGNEQFF. The DNA for the CDR3 is TGTGCCACCAGTGACTCCGGGACAGGGGGCAATGAGCAGTTCTTC. The rearrangement joins TRBV24-1 to TRBJ2-1, with 11 bases matching TRBD1. Per germline, CDR1 KGHDR and CDR2 SFDVKD. The CDR3 is 15 amino acids. V trimming: 4 bases; J trimming: 6 bases; junction bases outside the gene matches: 4.

This clonotype has at least ten counts. The V gene is TRBV7-3, the J gene TRBJ2-3; D tentatively reads TRBD1 or TRBD2 (6 bases each). Germline V gene lookup returns CDR1 SGHTA and CDR2 FQGTGA. This CDR3 has 15 residues. The V end was cut by 5 bases, the J end by 4 bases, with 16 bases between. The CDR3 region is CASSEQGGLADTQYF. CDR3 bases: TGTGCCAGCAGCGAACAAGGGGGGCTCGCAGATACGCAGTATTTT. The full variable domain, in which reference TRBV7-3 and TRBJ2-3 provide the parts outside the CDR3, is GAGVSQTPSNKVTEKGKYVELRCDPISGHTALYWYRQSLGQGPEFLIYFQGTGAADDSGLPNDRFFAVRPEGSVSTLKIQRTERGDSAVYLCASSEQGGLADTQYFGPGTRLTVL.

This chain's CDR3 is CASSDTDRAGANVLTF. The DNA for the CDR3 is TGTGCCAGCAGTGACACAGACAGAGCTGGGGCCAACGTCCTGACTTTC. This chain joins TRBV6-1 and TRBJ2-6, with D possibly TRBD1 on 5 matching bases. The ends were cut back, 3 bases at V and 2 bases at J, with 11 bases in the middle. Germline loops: CDR1 MNHNS, CDR2 SASEGT. The CDR3 loop spans 16 amino acids.

In its sample, this clonotype was seen a few times. This rearrangement joins TRBV4-1 to TRBJ1-5; D is possibly TRBD1 (6 bases). Trimming pared 2 bases from V and 0 bases from J, leaving 14 bases between. The CDR3 spans 17 residues. CDR1 MGHRA and CDR2 YSYEKL come from the germline V gene. The chain's CDR3 is CASSQSRGAPSNQPQHF. CDR3 DNA: TGCGCCAGCAGCCAATCTCGGGGGGCCCCTAGCAATCAGCCCCAGCATTTT.

CDR3 in amino acids: CASSHRDYTDTQYF. The CDR3 DNA is TGTGCCAGCAGCCACCGGGACTACACAGATACGCAGTATTTT. V usage is TRBV14 and J usage is TRBJ2-3; TRBD2 matches at 7 bases. The CDR3 runs 14 residues. Germline V lookup: CDR1 SGHDN, CDR2 FVKESK. With V trimmed by 3 bases and J by 2 bases, 2 bases remained unmatched.

Many counts were recorded for this clonotype. The genes are TRBV30 and TRBJ1-1, with unresolved D. V lost 2 bases and J 10 bases, leaving 8 bases between the germline ends. CDR1 is GTSNPN and CDR2 is SVGIG in the germline V gene (reference sequence). This CDR3 has 10 residues. CDR3 coding DNA: TGTGCCTGGAGTCCGCAAGGAGCTTTCTTT. This gives the protein CAWSPQGAFF.

This clonotype occurred a few times. J is TRBJ1-1 and V is TRBV5-1; D gene uncertain. Germline lookup yields CDR1 SGHRS and CDR2 YFSETQ. V dropped 1 base and J dropped 3 bases, with 7 bases sitting between them. The CDR3 length is 13 residues. CDR3 sequence reads: CASSLWDYTEAFF. CDR3 DNA: TGCGCCAGCAGCTTGTGGGATTACACTGAAGCTTTCTTT.

The chain employs TRBV7-9 and TRBJ2-5, with 7 bases matching TRBD2. Germline CDR1 reads SEHNR; CDR2 reads FQNEAQ (reference sequence). The CDR3 is 17 residues long. V lost 5 bases, J lost 2 bases, and 14 bases stayed unmatched. CDR3: CASSTRRRGRGQETQYF. The CDR3 DNA reads TGTGCCAGCAGCACTAGACGGAGAGGGAGGGGACAAGAGACCCAGTACTTC.

V and J are TRBV20-1 and TRBJ1-2; 11 bases match TRBD1. V was pared by 5 bases and J by 4 bases, with 12 bases of the junction left unmatched. Germline CDR1 is DFQATT and CDR2 is SNEGSKA (reference sequence). The CDR3 consists of 16 residues. The CDR3 region is CSAGIGQGAHGYGYTF. CDR3 coding DNA: TGCAGTGCTGGAATAGGACAGGGGGCGCATGGCTATGGCTACACCTTC.

V gene TRBV4-2 combines with J gene TRBJ2-5, with 8 nucleotides matching TRBD1. Germline CDR1 and CDR2: LGHNA and YNFKEQ. J lost 1 base, V lost 4 bases, and 8 bases had no gene match. CDR3 size: 16 residues. The CDR3 region is CASSLDVGTGQETQYF. CDR3 DNA: TGTGCCAGCAGCCTAGACGTCGGGACAGGCCAAGAGACCCAGTACTTC.

V gene TRBV7-3 combines with J gene TRBJ2-1; TRBD2 matches at 14 bases. The germline V gene encodes CDR1 SGHTA and CDR2 FQGTGA. Trimming took 0 bases from V and 6 from J; bases not matched to a gene: 1. CDR3 length equals 16 residues. CDR3 protein: CASSLTGTSGSNEQFF. For the CDR3, the DNA is TGTGCCAGCAGCTTAACCGGGACTAGCGGGAGCAATGAGCAGTTCTTC.

J is TRBJ2-3 and V is TRBV4-2; possibly TRBD1 or TRBD2 for D (5 bases each). The CDR3 is 16 residues long. Germline V lookup: CDR1 LGHNA, CDR2 YNFKEQ. Trimming pared 4 bases from V and 6 bases from J, leaving 20 bases between. Here the CDR3 reads CASSLTRGEGRDTQYF. As DNA, the CDR3 is TGTGCCAGCAGCCTCACGCGAGGGGAAGGTAGGGATACGCAGTATTTT.

This clonotype was seen a few times. The chain employs TRBV5-1 and TRBJ2-5; 12 bases fit TRBD2. The CDR3 is made up of 16 amino acids. CDR1 and CDR2 (germline): SGHRS, YFSETQ. J was trimmed by 4 bases and V by 1 base; bases with no gene match: 5. The chain's CDR3 is CASSLQLAGGGETQYF. CDR3 DNA: TGCGCCAGCAGCTTGCAACTAGCGGGAGGAGGAGAGACCCAGTACTTC.

To note about this clonotype: Germline and junction disagree at one end, which may indicate a read error. V gene TRBV11-1 combines with J gene TRBJ1-2, with D possibly matching TRBD1 (6 bases). The CDR3 has 12 residues. The V gene's germline CDR1 is SGHAT and CDR2 FQDESV (reference sequence). This CDR3 is CASSKQGDGCTF. The CDR3 coding sequence is TGTGCCAGCAGCAAACAGGGTGATGGCTGCACCTTC.

Concerning this clonotype itself: With a much larger clone just one base away, this may be a read error. The chain uses TRBV7-2 and TRBJ1-5, with a weak D call TRBD1 (6 bases). The germline gives CDR1 SGHTA, CDR2 FQGNSA. The CDR3 is made up of 13 amino acids. CDR3 nucleotide sequence: TGTGCCAGCAGCCGTGACAGGCCTCAGCCCCGGCATTTT. Translating gives CASSRDRPQPRHF.

The V call is TRBV19, the J call TRBJ2-5; D is tentatively TRBD1 or TRBD2 (6 bases each). The CDR3 is made up of 16 amino acids. V was cut by 7 bases and J by 5 bases, with 23 bases left in between. From germline, CDR1 is LNHDA and CDR2 SQIVND (reference sequence). The CDR3 sequence: CASTPFGGRIVETQYF. CDR3 bases: TGTGCCAGTACCCCCTTTGGGGGGCGGATAGTCGAGACCCAGTACTTC.

This clonotype was observed a handful of times. This rearrangement joins TRBV5-1 to TRBJ2-5; D may be TRBD1 (5 bases). CDR1 and CDR2 (germline): SGHRS, YFSETQ. The CDR3 length is 14 residues. Trimming cost V 1 base and J 2 bases, with 9 bases left between them. The DNA for the CDR3 is TGCGCCAGCAGCTTGTTGACAGTTCAAGAGACCCAGTACTTC. Translated, it gives CASSLLTVQETQYF. The variable domain in full, with the rest retrieved from reference TRBV5-1 and TRBJ2-5, is KAGVTQTPRYLIKTRGQQVTLSCSPISGHRSVSWYQQTPGQGLQFLFEYFSETQRNKGNFPGRFSGRQFSNSRSEMNVSTLELGDSALYLCASSLLTVQETQYFGPGTRLLVL.

V usage is TRBV30 and J usage is TRBJ1-2; tentatively, D is TRBD1 (5 bases). The CDR3 is made up of 13 amino acids. The V gene's germline CDR1 is GTSNPN and CDR2 SVGIG (reference sequence). V lost 1 base to trimming and J lost 4 bases, with 10 bases between them. CDR3: CAWSGGAGYGYTF. The CDR3 DNA follows: TGTGCCTGGAGTGGCGGGGCCGGCTATGGCTACACCTTC. The whole variable domain, filled in from reference TRBV30 and TRBJ1-2, reads SQTIHQWPATLVQPVGSPLSLECTVEGTSNPNLYWYRQAAGRGLQLLFYSVGIGQISSEVPQNLSASRPQDRQFILSSKKLLLSDSGFYLCAWSGGAGYGYTFGSGTRLTVV.

This clonotype occurred a few times. V usage is TRBV7-2 and J usage is TRBJ2-7, with 10 bases matching TRBD2. V dropped 3 bases and J dropped 2; count of bases not matched to a gene: 7. From germline, CDR1 is SGHTA and CDR2 FQGNSA. The CDR3 covers 16 residues. CDR3 nucleotide sequence: TGTGCCAGCAGCTTCGGACTAGCGGAACCCCCCTACGAGCAGTACTTC. The encoded protein is CASSFGLAEPPYEQYF. Drawing the rest from reference TRBV7-2 and TRBJ2-7, the complete variable domain is GAGVSQSPSNKVTEKGKDVELRCDPISGHTALYWYRQSLGQGLEFLIYFQGNSAPDKSGLPSDRFSAERTGGSVSTLTIQRTQQEDSAVYLCASSFGLAEPPYEQYFGPGTRLTVT.

This clonotype was found once. The chain carries TRBV19 and TRBJ2-6, with TRBD1 identical over 12 bases. The CDR3 runs to 17 residues. The ends lost 8 bases at V and 3 bases at J; junction bases unmatched: 8. From germline, CDR1 is LNHDA and CDR2 SQIVND (reference sequence). The CDR3 sequence is CASYPRDRGLGANVLTF. The CDR3 DNA follows: TGTGCCAGTTACCCCCGGGACAGGGGGCTTGGGGCCAACGTCCTGACTTTC. Full variable domain (rest looked up from reference TRBV19 and TRBJ2-6): DGGITQSPKYLFRKEGQNVTLSCEQNLNHDAMYWYRQDPGQGLRLIYYSQIVNDFQKGDIAEGYSVSREKKESFPLTVTSAQKNPTAFYLCASYPRDRGLGANVLTFGAGSRLTVL.

This clonotype was seen at least ten times. The chain is built from TRBV28 and TRBJ2-5; 7 nucleotides line up with TRBD1. The junction had 10 bases not matched to a gene; V was cut back by 7 bases and J by 5 bases. CDR1 and CDR2 (germline): MDHEN, SYDVKM. This CDR3 region has 14 residues. The CDR3 coding sequence is TGTGCCAGCACCCCGACAGGGCATGTGGAGACCCAGTACTTC. It yields the protein CASTPTGHVETQYF.

This clonotype was seen ten or more times. The V call is TRBV11-2, the J call TRBJ2-2; D unresolved. The CDR3 is 18 residues long. The germline V and J ends were trimmed by 3 bases and 3 bases, with 20 bases remaining between them. Germline CDR1 SGHAT, CDR2 FQNNGV. The CDR3 DNA is TGTGCCAGCAGCTTGGGCCGGTCCCCCCATTGGGACACCGGGGAGCTGTTTTTT. This gives the protein CASSLGRSPHWDTGELFF.